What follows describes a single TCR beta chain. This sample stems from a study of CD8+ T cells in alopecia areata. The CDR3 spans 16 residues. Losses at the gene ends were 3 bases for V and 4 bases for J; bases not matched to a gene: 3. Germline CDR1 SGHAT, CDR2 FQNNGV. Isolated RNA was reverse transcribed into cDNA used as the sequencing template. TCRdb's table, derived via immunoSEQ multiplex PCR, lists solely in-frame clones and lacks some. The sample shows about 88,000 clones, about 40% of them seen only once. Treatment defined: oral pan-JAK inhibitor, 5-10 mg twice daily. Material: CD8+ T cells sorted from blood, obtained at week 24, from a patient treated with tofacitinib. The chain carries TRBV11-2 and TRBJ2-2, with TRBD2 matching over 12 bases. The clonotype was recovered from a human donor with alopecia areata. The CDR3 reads CASSFPSGRGTGELFF. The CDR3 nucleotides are TGTGCCAGCAGCTTTCCTAGCGGGAGGGGCACCGGGGAGCTGTTTTTT. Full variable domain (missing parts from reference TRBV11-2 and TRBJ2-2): EAGVAQSPRYKIIEKRQSVAFWCNPISGHATLYWYQQILGQGPKLLIQFQNNGVVDDSQLPKDRFSAERLKGVDSTLKIQPAKLEDSAVYLCASSFPSGRGTGELFFGEGSRLTVL.